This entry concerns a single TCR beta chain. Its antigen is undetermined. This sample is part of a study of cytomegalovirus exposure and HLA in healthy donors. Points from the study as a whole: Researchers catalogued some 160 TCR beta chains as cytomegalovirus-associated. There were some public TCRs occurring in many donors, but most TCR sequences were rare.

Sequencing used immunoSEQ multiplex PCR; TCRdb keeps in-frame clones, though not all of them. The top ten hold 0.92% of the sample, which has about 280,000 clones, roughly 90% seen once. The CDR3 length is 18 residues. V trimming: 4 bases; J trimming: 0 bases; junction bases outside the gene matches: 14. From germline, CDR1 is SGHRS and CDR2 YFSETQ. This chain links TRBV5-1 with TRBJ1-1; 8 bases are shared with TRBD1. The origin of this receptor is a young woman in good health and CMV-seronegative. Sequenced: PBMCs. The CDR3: CASSPSPGGWGVNTEAFF. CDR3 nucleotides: TGCGCCAGCAGCCCTTCGCCAGGGGGCTGGGGCGTGAACACTGAAGCTTTCTTT.